This entry concerns a single T cell receptor (beta chain). V lost 6 bases and J lost 5, with 14 bases in between. The CDR3 runs to 14 residues. Germline-derived CDR1 and CDR2 are MNHEY and SMNVEV (reference sequence). The sample is drawn from a study of cytomegalovirus exposure and HLA in healthy donors. Researchers ran the PCR with 60 Vbeta and 13 Jbeta primers. Generated by immunoSEQ multiplex PCR, the TCRdb table keeps only in-frame clones and is missing some. Of more than 50,000 clones listed, over 60% are singletons. The specimen was PBMCs. The V call is TRBV27, the J call TRBJ2-1; D possibly corresponds to TRBD1 (6 bases). The receptor was derived from a middle-aged man in good health and CMV-seropositive. CDR3 DNA: TGTGCCAGCAGACCCGGGACAAAACACAATGAGCAGTTCTTC. Amino acids: CASRPGTKHNEQFF.